A selection of T cell receptor beta chains follows, all from one sample in a study of CD8 T cells in ankylosing spondylitis. TCRdb redid the calling of the 5' RACE reads with MiXCR, one entry per CDR3 protein. The repertoire has roughly 670,000 distinct CDR3 sequences, around 20% of them found once; the top ten carry about 20%. The sample taken for sequencing was blood, either unsorted or a sorted T cell fraction (not recorded which). The receptors were sampled from a male donor with ankylosing spondylitis. CDR3s leave out the opening cysteine and the closing phenylalanine or tryptophan.

v_call: TRBV7-2; cdr3_aa: ASSSRPPVGEQY
v_call: TRBV12-3/TRBV12-4; cdr3_aa: ASRARGNTDTQY
v_call: TRBV12-3/TRBV12-4; cdr3_aa: ASSRTQGNLETQY
v_call: TRBV20-1; cdr3_aa: SADRRGQGEQY
v_call: TRBV5-1; cdr3_aa: ASSLGERLTYGYT
v_call: TRBV20-1; cdr3_aa: SAFRTGTGELF
v_call: TRBV10-2; cdr3_aa: ASSARDIRWDTQY
v_call: TRBV4-3; cdr3_aa: ASSQEAGVDTQY
v_call: TRBV7-8; cdr3_aa: ASSPGPGGRITGELF
v_call: TRBV7-6; cdr3_aa: ASSHKDWQETQY
v_call: TRBV5-1; cdr3_aa: ASSLGLAGGPISYEQY
v_call: TRBV18; cdr3_aa: ASSPYRDSVSPNTGELF
v_call: TRBV3-1; cdr3_aa: ASSQEGLGTGAPYEQY
v_call: TRBV12-3/TRBV12-4; cdr3_aa: ASSVRDFSYEQY
v_call: TRBV9; cdr3_aa: ASSAGLVNTEAF
v_call: TRBV14; cdr3_aa: ASSQEARDTDNEQF
v_call: TRBV7-8; cdr3_aa: ASSLSLAPITGELF
v_call: TRBV29-1; cdr3_aa: SVGAGQDHYGYT
v_call: TRBV12-3/TRBV12-4; cdr3_aa: ASSPTGDRTEAF
v_call: TRBV28; cdr3_aa: ASSETGFYNSPLH
v_call: TRBV20-1; cdr3_aa: SARVPTSGGGNEQF
v_call: TRBV2; cdr3_aa: ASSEGQAPAETQY
v_call: TRBV3-1; cdr3_aa: ASSTRTSGRKGAGELF
v_call: TRBV3-1; cdr3_aa: ASSQRRQSNEKLF
v_call: TRBV6-1; cdr3_aa: ASSLANKNTEAF
v_call: TRBV5-6; cdr3_aa: ASSPGLAEKQETQY
v_call: TRBV6-1; cdr3_aa: ASTRRTSSGDEQF
v_call: TRBV10-3; cdr3_aa: AISHGGLYGYT
v_call: TRBV7-2; cdr3_aa: ASSLFGYEQF
v_call: TRBV4-1; cdr3_aa: ASSQEDRGLGEQY
v_call: TRBV3-1; cdr3_aa: ASSQVRDRLLTDTQY
v_call: TRBV6-2/TRBV6-3; cdr3_aa: ASRRLAGGTSSKDEQF
v_call: TRBV4-1; cdr3_aa: ASSQVLGVNYGYT
v_call: TRBV29-1; cdr3_aa: SALPGQGYEQY
v_call: TRBV5-8; cdr3_aa: ASSLIGVLSGYT
v_call: TRBV20-1; cdr3_aa: SAKPGHEQF
v_call: TRBV4-1; cdr3_aa: ASSQDMGGSTDTQY
v_call: TRBV28; cdr3_aa: APEDDEQF
v_call: TRBV20-1; cdr3_aa: SAGPGQGFDEQF
v_call: TRBV27; cdr3_aa: ASSLNQPSGHTDTQY
v_call: TRBV5-1; cdr3_aa: ASSLSDRAASYEQY
v_call: TRBV7-3; cdr3_aa: ASSLDPPGTMNTEAF
v_call: TRBV9; cdr3_aa: ASSANRDRFYT
v_call: TRBV7-8; cdr3_aa: ASRPGFNNEQF
v_call: TRBV5-1; cdr3_aa: ASSLSGRAPLIYEQY